The present T cell receptor beta chain was sequenced within a study of graft-versus-host responses after intestinal transplantation. Here immunoSEQ multiplex PCR was the method, and the copy in TCRdb shows in-frame clones only, minus some. The sample comprises about 15,000 clones, 60% to 80% of which are singletons, and roughly 8.2% rests with the top ten. Intraepithelial plus lamina propria lymphocytes were released by processing graft tissue. Trimming took 4 bases from V and 4 from J; bases not matched to a gene: 1. Germline V CDR1 and CDR2: PRHDT, FYEKMQ (reference sequence). This CDR3 is built from 14 residues.

The clonotype was recovered from a human patient who received an intestinal transplant, so some T cells may come from the graft donor. The chain uses TRBV13 and TRBJ2-3, with 11 nucleotides matching TRBD2. The sample consisted of ileum tissue, taken almost 470 days after intestinal transplant. Here the CDR3 reads CASSSTSGADTQYF. The DNA for the CDR3 is TGTGCCAGCAGCTCGACTAGCGGGGCAGATACGCAGTATTTT.